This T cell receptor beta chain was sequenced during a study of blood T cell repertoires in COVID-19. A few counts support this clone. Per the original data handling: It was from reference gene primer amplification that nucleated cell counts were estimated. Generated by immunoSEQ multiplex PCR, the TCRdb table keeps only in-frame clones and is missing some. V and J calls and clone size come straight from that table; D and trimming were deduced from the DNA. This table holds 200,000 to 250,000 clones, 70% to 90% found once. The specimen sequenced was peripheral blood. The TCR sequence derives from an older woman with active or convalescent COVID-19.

The CDR3 coding sequence is TGCGCCAGCAGCTATATTATTGGGACAGGGGCGTCACCCCTCCACTTT. Residues: CASSYIIGTGASPLHF. The chain is built from TRBV5-1 and TRBJ1-6; TRBD1 matches 10 bases. The V and J ends lost 3 bases and 10 bases, in that order; junction bases with no gene match: 10. This CDR3 is built from 16 residues. From germline, CDR1 is SGHRS and CDR2 YFSETQ.